This T cell receptor (beta chain) appears in the sequencing data of a study of cytomegalovirus exposure and HLA in healthy donors. It was with 60 Vbeta and 13 Jbeta primers that the PCR ran. Produced via immunoSEQ multiplex PCR; TCRdb's table is partial and in-frame only. Of 150,000 to 200,000 clones detected, approximately 86% appear once; the ten largest clones hold about 2%. The CDR3 sequence is 13 residues long. The J segment lost 7 bases and the V segment lost 3 bases, leaving 1 base of the junction unmatched. CDR1 and CDR2 from the germline V gene are LNHNV and YYDKDF (reference sequence). Sequencing was performed on PBMCs. The receptor's source is a woman aged 18-30 years in good health and CMV-seronegative. The chain joins TRBV15 to TRBJ1-2, with 11 bases fitting TRBD1. The CDR3 coding sequence is TGTGCCACCAGCAGGGACAGGGGGCGTGGCTACACCTTC. This translates into CATSRDRGRGYTF.